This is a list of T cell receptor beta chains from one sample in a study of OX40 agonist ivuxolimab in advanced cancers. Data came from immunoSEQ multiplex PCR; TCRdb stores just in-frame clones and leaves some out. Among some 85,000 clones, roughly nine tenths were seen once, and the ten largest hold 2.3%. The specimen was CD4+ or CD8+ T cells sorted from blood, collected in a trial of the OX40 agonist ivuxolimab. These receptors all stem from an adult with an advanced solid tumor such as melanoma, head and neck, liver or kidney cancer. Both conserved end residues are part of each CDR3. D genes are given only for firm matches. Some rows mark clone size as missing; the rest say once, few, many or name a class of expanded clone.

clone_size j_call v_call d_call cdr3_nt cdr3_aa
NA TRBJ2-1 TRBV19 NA TGTGCCAGTAGGGGAATCAGGGGGGTTTACAATGAGCAGTTCTTC CASRGIRGVYNEQFF
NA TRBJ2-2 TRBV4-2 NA TGTGCCAGCAGCCAAAAAGGGACTACCGGGGAGCTGTTTTTT CASSQKGTTGELFF
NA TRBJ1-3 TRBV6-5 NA TGTGCCAGCAGTTACTCCCAGGGACCCTCTGGAAACACCATATATTTT CASSYSQGPSGNTIYF
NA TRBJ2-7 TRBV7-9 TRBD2 TGTGCCAGCAGCTTCGGGGGGGCTGTCGACGAGCAGTACTTC CASSFGGAVDEQYF
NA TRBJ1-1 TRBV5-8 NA TGTGCCAGCAGCCGAGGGACTGAAGCTTTCTTT CASSRGTEAFF
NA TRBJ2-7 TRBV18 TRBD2 TGTGCCAGCTCACCTTCCACCGGCCTAGCGGAAATCTCCTACGAGCAGTACTTC CASSPSTGLAEISYEQYF
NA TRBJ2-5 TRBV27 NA TGTGCCCCGTGTCCGGAGGGGGCAAGAGAGACCCAGTACTTC CAPCPEGARETQYF
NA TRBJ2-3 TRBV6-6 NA TGTGCCAGCAAAAGGGTCGGCAGCGGAAGTGAGGATACGCAGTATTTT CASKRVGSGSEDTQYF
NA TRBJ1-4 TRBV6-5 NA TGTGCCAGCAGGGGGACATCGGATGAAAAACTGTTTTTT CASRGTSDEKLFF
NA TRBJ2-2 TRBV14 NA TGTGCCAGCAGCCAAGGCAATATAGGAGGCGGGGAGCTGTTTTTT CASSQGNIGGGELFF
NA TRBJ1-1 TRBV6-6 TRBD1 TGTGCCAGCAGCAGGGACAGGGATGATCGAGCTTTCTTT CASSRDRDDRAFF
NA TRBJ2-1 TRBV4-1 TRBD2 TGCGCCAGCAGCCAAGCGACCACAGCGACTAGCGGGAGGCTGAGCAATGAGCAGTTCTTC CASSQATTATSGRLSNEQFF
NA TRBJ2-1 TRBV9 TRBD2 TGTGCCAGCAGCCCGACTAGCGGGGTCGACTACAATGAGCAGTTCTTC CASSPTSGVDYNEQFF
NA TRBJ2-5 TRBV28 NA TGTGCCAGCAAGGTCGGCGGGGGCACCCAAGAGACCCAGTACTTC CASKVGGGTQETQYF
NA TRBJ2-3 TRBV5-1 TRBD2 TGCGCCAGCAGCTCCGCACCGGGACTAGGGGGTTCTGGGGCGCAGTATTTT CASSSAPGLGGSGAQYF
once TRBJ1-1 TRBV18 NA TGTGCCAGCTCACCACCCAAAAGGCAAAATTCGAACACTGAAGCTTTCTTT CASSPPKRQNSNTEAFF
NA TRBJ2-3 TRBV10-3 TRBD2 TGTGCCATCAGTGAGTGGGGACTAGCGGGAGGGCCAGATACGCAGTATTTT CAISEWGLAGGPDTQYF
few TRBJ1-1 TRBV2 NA TGTGCCAGCAGTGACCAAGGGGGGAACACTGAAGCTTTCTTT CASSDQGGNTEAFF
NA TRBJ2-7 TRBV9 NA TGTGCCAGCAGCGTAGGGGGGACGGAATCCTACGAGCAGTACTTC CASSVGGTESYEQYF
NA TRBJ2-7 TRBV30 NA TGTGCCTGGAGTGTACAGGCCGGGCAGTACTTC CAWSVQAGQYF
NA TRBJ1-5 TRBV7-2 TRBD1 TGTGCCAGCAGCAGGGACAGCAACAATCAGCCCCAGCATTTT CASSRDSNNQPQHF
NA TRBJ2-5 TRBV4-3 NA TGCGCCAGCAGCCAAGTTTTGGGGGGCGGAGCGGAGACCCAGTACTTC CASSQVLGGGAETQYF
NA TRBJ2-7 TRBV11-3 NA TGTGCCAGCAGCGCAATGGGACTCCCTTACGAGCAGTACTTC CASSAMGLPYEQYF